A single sample gave rise to the 18 T cell receptor beta chains below, sequenced in a study of shared clonotypes between healthy human individuals. The data were produced by immunoSEQ multiplex PCR, yet TCRdb's version contains in-frame clones alone and is incomplete. The sample carries fewer than 850,000 clones, roughly 87% recorded once. The specimen was memory CD8+ T cells from PBMCs. The subset is: CD45RO+ cells pooled with CCR7-negative TemRA cells. These receptors originate from a man between 18 and 29 years old in good health. Some clones in this sample may be carry-over from other donors' samples.

The chain combines TRBV7-2 with TRBJ2-1; D is unclear. This CDR3 spans 17 amino acids. The V gene lost 4 bases and the J gene lost 0 bases, with 16 bases spanning the gap. The V gene's germline CDR1 is SGHTA and CDR2 FQGNSA. The CDR3: CASSYLPSHSSYNEQFF. CDR3 coding DNA: TGTGCCAGCAGCTACTTACCGAGCCACAGCTCCTACAATGAGCAGTTCTTC.

V and J are TRBV30 and TRBJ2-1; 7 nucleotides agree with TRBD2. Germline CDR1 and CDR2: GTSNPN and SVGIG (reference sequence). The V gene end was trimmed by 1 base and the J gene end by 9 bases; junction bases not matched to a gene: 3. The CDR3 totals 12 residues. CDR3 in amino acids: CAWSGTSLEQFF. In DNA, the CDR3 is TGTGCCTGGAGTGGGACTAGTCTTGAGCAGTTCTTC.

The J gene is TRBJ2-6, the V gene TRBV5-8; D gene ambiguous. The CDR3 is made up of 14 amino acids. Germline CDR1 and CDR2: SGHTS and YDEGEE. Between the trimmed V and J ends, which lost 7 bases and 5 bases, there was a span of 13 bases. The CDR3 DNA reads as TGTGCCAGCTCCACACAAAGTCGGGCCAACGTCCTGACTTTC. This codes for CASSTQSRANVLTF.

The chain's CDR3 is CASSEEISRYGYTF. The CDR3 DNA is TGTGCCAGCAGTGAAGAAATCAGTCGCTATGGCTACACCTTC. The rearrangement joins TRBV6-1 to TRBJ1-2; D is undetermined. CDR1 is MNHNS, CDR2 SASEGT, per germline. The CDR3 contains 14 residues. V was clipped by 1 base and J by 4 bases, with 10 bases between them.

V usage is TRBV5-1 and J usage is TRBJ2-7; D ambiguous. This CDR3 region has 15 residues. Trimming removed 4 bases from V and 0 bases from J, with 14 bases in between. Germline V gene lookup returns CDR1 SGHRS and CDR2 YFSETQ. CDR3 sequence (DNA): TGCGCCAGCAGCCAAGTTGCCGACCTCTCCTACGAGCAGTACTTC. It translates to CASSQVADLSYEQYF.

V is TRBV9 and J is TRBJ2-5, with 10 bases lining up with TRBD2. V lost 3 bases to trimming and J lost 5 bases; unmatched junction nucleotides: 7. From germline, CDR1 is SGDLS and CDR2 YYNGEE. The CDR3 runs to 15 residues. Written as DNA, the CDR3 is TGTGCCAGCAGCGAGGCTAGCGGGAGTTATGAGACCCAGTACTTC. Amino acids: CASSEASGSYETQYF.

This chain joins TRBV7-9 and TRBJ1-4; D ambiguous. V shed 4 bases and J shed 0 bases, with 6 bases lying between them. The V gene's germline CDR1 is SEHNR and CDR2 FQNEAQ (reference sequence). The CDR3 length is 14 residues. As DNA, the CDR3 is TGTGCCAGCAGCTCCCGAACAACTAATGAAAAACTGTTTTTT. Its translation is CASSSRTTNEKLFF.

The V and J genes are TRBV23-1 and TRBJ2-7; TRBD1 is a possible D gene (9 bases). TRBV23-1 counts as an open reading frame of uncertain function. Trimming stripped 4 bases from V and 3 bases from J, with 19 bases between. The CDR3 loop spans 16 amino acids. CDR3 residues: CASSLAGQGKIYEQYF. CDR3 in DNA: TGCGCCAGCAGTCTAGCGGGACAGGGTAAAATCTACGAGCAGTACTTC.

This clone was detected a few times. J is TRBJ2-2 and V is TRBV5-1; D remains ambiguous. V lost 1 base and J lost 1, with 17 bases in between. CDR1 and CDR2 from the germline V gene are SGHRS and YFSETQ. CDR3 length equals 18 residues. CDR3: CASSLFVPSTKNTGELFF. CDR3 DNA sequence: TGCGCCAGCAGCTTGTTCGTGCCCTCCACGAAGAACACCGGGGAGCTGTTTTTT.

The chain couples TRBV7-8 to TRBJ2-7, with 7 bases fitting TRBD1. Looked up from germline, CDR1 is SGHVS and CDR2 is FQNEAQ. The CDR3 has 15 amino acids. The V gene end was trimmed by 1 base and the J gene end by 0 bases; junction bases not matched to a gene: 3. CDR3 sequence: CASSLGGTDSYEQYF. The CDR3 DNA follows: TGTGCCAGCAGCTTAGGTGGGACAGACTCCTACGAGCAGTACTTC. The entire variable domain, with the rest obtained from reference TRBV7-8 and TRBJ2-7, is as follows: GAGVSQSPRYKVAKRGQDVALRCDPISGHVSLFWYQQALGQGPEFLTYFQNEAQLDKSGLPSDRFFAERPEGSVSTLKIQRTQQEDSAVYLCASSLGGTDSYEQYFGPGTRLTVT.

This chain joins TRBV13 and TRBJ2-1; D assignment may be TRBD1 or TRBD2 (5 bases each). Between the trimmed V and J ends, which lost 5 bases and 5 bases, there was a span of 10 bases. This CDR3 region has 13 residues. Germline-derived CDR1 and CDR2 are PRHDT and FYEKMQ (reference sequence). The CDR3 nucleotides are TGTGCCAGCAGCCTTAGGGGAGACAATGAGCAGTTCTTC. Translated, it gives CASSLRGDNEQFF.

This clone has only one observation. V is TRBV2 and J is TRBJ2-7; D is perhaps TRBD1 (6 bases). The germline CDR1 and CDR2 sequences are SNHLY and FYNNEI. The CDR3 covers 13 residues. V dropped 8 bases and J dropped 2 bases, with 13 bases sitting between them. CDR3 residues: CASRAGAPYEQYF. DNA of the CDR3: TGTGCCAGCCGTGCAGGGGCCCCCTACGAGCAGTACTTC.

V is TRBV7-3 and J is TRBJ1-3; the D gene is possibly TRBD1 (5 bases). Germline-derived CDR1 and CDR2 are SGHTA and FQGTGA. Trimming stripped 7 bases from V and 1 base from J, with 11 bases between. This CDR3 contains 14 residues. The CDR3: CASIAPGSGNTIYF. CDR3 in DNA: TGTGCCAGCATCGCCCCAGGGTCTGGAAACACCATATATTTT.

This chain links TRBV19 with TRBJ2-7, with D perhaps being TRBD1 or TRBD2 (5 bases each). Trimming took 7 bases from V and 3 from J, leaving 19 bases between them. Germline V CDR1 and CDR2: LNHDA, SQIVND (reference sequence). The CDR3 is 15 residues long. DNA for the CDR3: TGTGCCAGTACTTTAGGGTGGGGACGAAACTACGAGCAGTACTTC. It specifies CASTLGWGRNYEQYF.

This clone turned up a few times. The chain has TRBV5-1 and TRBJ1-1, with D unclear. The CDR3 has 12 amino acids. Germline lookup yields CDR1 SGHRS and CDR2 YFSETQ. V lost 4 bases and J lost 6, with 10 bases in between. Here the CDR3 DNA reads TGCGCCAGCAGCGCCGATAGCCCTGAAGCTTTCTTT. It codes for CASSADSPEAFF.

About this clone itself: The sample holds other DNA sequences that translate to the same CDR3. This chain connects TRBV29-1 to TRBJ2-2; D remains unclear. Germline-derived CDR1 and CDR2 are SQVTM and ANQGSEA. CDR3 size: 11 residues. Trimming took off 1 base at V and 6 bases at J, with 3 bases between the two ends. The CDR3 here is CSVEVAGELFF. Written as DNA, the CDR3 is TGCAGCGTTGAAGTCGCCGGGGAGCTGTTTTTT.

J is TRBJ1-5 and V is TRBV28; 10 bases line up with TRBD1. The V gene's germline CDR1 is MDHEN and CDR2 SYDVKM. This CDR3 comprises 16 residues. V shed 7 bases and J 6 bases; nucleotides not matched to a gene: 12. Written as DNA, the CDR3 is TGTGCCAGCACCTCACTCCGACAGGGGGCGGGTCAGCCCCAGCATTTT. Translation: CASTSLRQGAGQPQHF.

The chain recombines TRBV10-3 with TRBJ2-3, with 10 bases fitting TRBD2. The CDR3 loop spans 17 amino acids. The V segment lost 6 bases and the J segment 9 bases; nucleotides outside the gene matches: 18. Germline V CDR1 and CDR2: ENHRY, SYGVKD. Here the CDR3 DNA reads TGTGCCATCAGCGACGACGGACCGGGACTAGCGACCGAGACGCAGTATTTT. Translated: CAISDDGPGLATETQYF.